The 10 T cell receptor beta chains presented below share a single source sample, sequenced in a study of cytotoxic CD8 clonotypes in ibrutinib-treated CLL. The table came from immunoSEQ multiplex PCR; TCRdb's copy has only in-frame clones and leaves some out. Among about 140,000 clones listed, 75% to 85% were seen once. The input for sequencing was PBMCs, taken after 36 months of ibrutinib treatment. The receptors derive from a human donor with chronic lymphocytic leukemia.

This clone appeared many times. The rearrangement links TRBV19 to TRBJ2-2, with 13 bases identical to TRBD2. The CDR3 consists of 17 residues. V was pared by 3 bases and J by 7 bases, with 8 bases of the junction left unmatched. The germline V gene has CDR1 LNHDA and CDR2 SQIVND (reference sequence). CDR3 protein: CASSIRTSGREVGELFF. For the CDR3, the DNA is TGTGCCAGTAGTATCAGGACTAGCGGGAGAGAAGTCGGGGAGCTGTTTTTT. Full variable domain (remainder filled in from reference TRBV19 and TRBJ2-2): DGGITQSPKYLFRKEGQNVTLSCEQNLNHDAMYWYRQDPGQGLRLIYYSQIVNDFQKGDIAEGYSVSREKKESFPLTVTSAQKNPTAFYLCASSIRTSGREVGELFFGEGSRLTVL.

In DNA, the CDR3 is TGTGCCAGCCAGCCCCGACAGGGCGGAACTGAAGCTTTCTTT. Its translation is CASQPRQGGTEAFF. V gene TRBV5-4 combines with J gene TRBJ1-1; TRBD1 agrees at 7 bases. Trimming removed 7 bases from V and 5 bases from J; junction bases left unmatched: 11. Per the germline V gene, CDR1 is SGHNT and CDR2 is YYREEE (reference sequence). The CDR3 has 14 residues.

CDR3 sequence reads: CASSTRTGSEQYF. The CDR3 bases are TGTGCCAGCAGCACCCGGACAGGTTCCGAGCAGTACTTC. This chain uses TRBV7-9 with TRBJ2-7; 7 bases are a match to TRBD1. This CDR3 has 13 residues. Germline values: CDR1 SEHNR, CDR2 FQNEAQ (reference sequence). The J segment lost 6 bases and the V segment lost 5 bases, leaving 7 bases of the junction unmatched.

The chain links TRBV30 to TRBJ2-2; D remains ambiguous. The CDR3 is 12 residues long. CDR1 and CDR2 (germline): GTSNPN, SVGIG (reference sequence). The ends were cut back, 1 base at V and 5 bases at J, with 5 bases in the middle. The CDR3 region has the DNA TGTGCCTGGAGTGCCAAGACCGGGGAGCTGTTTTTT. It is translated as CAWSAKTGELFF.

The chain uses TRBV9 and TRBJ2-5; 10 bases line up with TRBD1. The germline gives CDR1 SGDLS, CDR2 YYNGEE. This CDR3 is 14 amino acids long. Losses at the gene ends were 2 bases for V and 4 bases for J; bases not matched to a gene: 2. The CDR3 sequence: CASSVDRGRETQYF. DNA of the CDR3: TGTGCCAGCAGCGTTGACAGGGGGCGAGAGACCCAGTACTTC.

The DNA for the CDR3 is TGTGCCAGCAGTTACAGGGGGGGCGTAACTAATGAAAAACTGTTTTTT. Protein product: CASSYRGGVTNEKLFF. The chain carries TRBV6-5 and TRBJ1-4, with TRBD1 as a possible D gene (6 bases). Trimming left V 2 bases short and J 1 base short, with 11 bases between. This CDR3 spans 16 amino acids. Germline V lookup: CDR1 MNHEY, CDR2 SVGAGI.

The V call is TRBV5-1, the J call TRBJ2-1, with TRBD2 matching 8 bases. The CDR3 extends over 15 amino acids. CDR1 and CDR2 from the germline V gene are SGHRS and YFSETQ. The V gene end was trimmed by 3 bases and the J gene end by 4 bases; junction bases not matched to a gene: 6. The CDR3 reads CASSSSGGRYNEQFF. The CDR3 DNA follows: TGCGCCAGCAGCTCAAGCGGGGGAAGGTACAATGAGCAGTTCTTC.

This clone occurred a few times. The CDR3 region is CASSLMHGDTQYF. CDR3 DNA sequence: TGCGCCAGCAGCCTGATGCACGGTGATACGCAGTATTTT. The chain recombines TRBV4-1 with TRBJ2-3, with D unclear. The V gene's germline CDR1 is MGHRA and CDR2 YSYEKL. The CDR3 contains 13 residues. V was cut by 4 bases and J by 6 bases, with 11 bases left in between.

The chain couples TRBV4-2 to TRBJ2-7; possible D gene TRBD2, 5 bases. Germline lookup yields CDR1 LGHNA and CDR2 YNFKEQ. The CDR3 contains 16 residues. The ends were cut back, 0 bases at V and 0 bases at J, with 12 bases in the middle. The DNA of the CDR3 is TGTGCCAGCAGCCAAGAGGTCGGGGTCACCTCCTACGAGCAGTACTTC. Amino acid sequence: CASSQEVGVTSYEQYF.

This rearrangement joins TRBV7-6 to TRBJ2-7, with D tentatively TRBD2 (6 bases). The germline V and J ends were trimmed by 4 bases and 4 bases, with 11 bases remaining between them. The CDR3 has 13 amino acids. CDR1 and CDR2 (germline): SGHVS, FNYEAQ. CDR3 bases: TGTGCCAGCAGCTGGGGGGACGAGTACGAGCAGTACTTC. Encoded protein: CASSWGDEYEQYF.